This TCR beta chain was captured in a study of long-term antiretroviral therapy in people with HIV. At the survey level, the v3.0 immunoSEQ assay was run. TCRdb's table, derived via immunoSEQ multiplex PCR, lists solely in-frame clones and lacks some. Among roughly 20,000 clones listed, about nine tenths were seen once. Study-level points and caveats: After ART, diversity increased yet remained lower than transplant donor controls. Controls showed broader CDR3 length ranges than did the HIV repertoires.

With regard to this clone: Its target is unknown.

There are 13 residues in the CDR3. The V and J ends lost 4 bases and 8 bases respectively, with 13 bases between them. CDR1 is SGHRS and CDR2 is YFSETQ in the germline V gene. The source was unsorted PBMCs, collected 1.8 years before starting antiretroviral therapy. The receptor was isolated from a woman aged 25 to 39 with HIV. This rearrangement joins TRBV5-1 to TRBJ2-1; D is undetermined. Here the CDR3 reads CASSLPSPHEQFF. CDR3 in DNA: TGCGCCAGCAGCCTCCCCTCTCCACATGAGCAGTTCTTC.